These T cell receptor beta chains were read from a single sample in a study of PD-1 blockade in classical Hodgkin lymphoma. Sequencing was performed with immunoSEQ multiplex PCR; in TCRdb, only in-frame clones are kept and a portion is missing. Among 100,000 to 130,000 clones listed, about 88% were seen once. The source was peripheral blood mononuclear cells (PBMCs), collected before the second cycle of nivolumab. The receptor set was obtained from a human donor with classical Hodgkin lymphoma. Both conserved end residues are part of each CDR3. D genes are given only for firm matches. Clone sizes are given selectively: once, few, many, or a class where the clone is expanded.

J | size | D | V | DNA | CDR3
TRBJ1-5 | - | - | TRBV27 | TGTGCCAGCAGTTCAAAGGACGGAGGCAATCAGCCCCAGCATTTT | CASSSKDGGNQPQHF
TRBJ1-5 | - | - | TRBV18 | TGTGCCAGCTCACCAACCCGGAATCAGCCCCAGCATTTT | CASSPTRNQPQHF
TRBJ2-1 | - | - | TRBV4-3 | TGCGCCAGCAGCCAAGGACAACCTGGGCAGTACAATGAGCAGTTCTTC | CASSQGQPGQYNEQFF
TRBJ2-3 | - | - | TRBV19 | TGTGCCAGTACCCAAATCGGGGTAGATACGCAGTATTTT | CASTQIGVDTQYF
TRBJ2-1 | - | - | TRBV11-2 | TGTGCCAGCAGCTCGATTAAGGGGGGGTGGAGCAATGAGCAGTTCTTC | CASSSIKGGWSNEQFF
TRBJ2-7 | - | - | TRBV18 | TGTGCCAGCTCACGACCGGGATTAGCTAACTACGAGCAGTACTTC | CASSRPGLANYEQYF
TRBJ1-2 | - | - | TRBV5-1 | TGCGCCAGCAGCACGAGTACTAACTATGGCTACACCTTC | CASSTSTNYGYTF
TRBJ2-3 | - | TRBD1 | TRBV10-1 | TGCGCCAGCAGTTGGACAGGGGGTTTTACAGATACGCAGTATTTT | CASSWTGGFTDTQYF
TRBJ2-7 | - | - | TRBV6-5 | TGTGCCAGCAGTCCGCGACGGGTGGAAGCCTACGAGCAGTACTTC | CASSPRRVEAYEQYF
TRBJ2-1 | - | TRBD2 | TRBV18 | TGTGCCAGCTCACACGAACTAGCGGGAGCGACCTACAATGAGCAGTTCTTC | CASSHELAGATYNEQFF
TRBJ1-1 | once | - | TRBV13 | TGTGCCAGCAGCAATTTAAAGGCAGGGATCGCTGAAGCTTTCTTT | CASSNLKAGIAEAFF
TRBJ1-2 | - | TRBD1 | TRBV6-5 | TGTGCCAGCAGGCGACAGGGTCAGGACTATGGCTACACCTTC | CASRRQGQDYGYTF
TRBJ2-7 | - | - | TRBV10-2 | TGCGCCAGCGGATCGGCAGGGTCCAACTACGAGCAGTACTTC | CASGSAGSNYEQYF
TRBJ1-5 | - | - | TRBV6-5 | TGTGCCAGCGGCAGTGACAATCAGCCCCAGCATTTT | CASGSDNQPQHF
TRBJ2-7 | - | - | TRBV28 | TGTGCCAGCGGAAGCCGGGACGACTCATTCTACGAGCAGTACTTC | CASGSRDDSFYEQYF
TRBJ2-7 | once | - | TRBV10-3 | TGTGCCATCAGTGATCATCTGACCTCCTACGAGCAGTACTTC | CAISDHLTSYEQYF
TRBJ1-4 | - | - | TRBV19 | TGTGCCAGTAGTATTGATGATTGGAAACTGTTTTTT | CASSIDDWKLFF
TRBJ2-7 | - | - | TRBV28 | TGTGCCAGCAGTTTAGTAGGCGCAGGGACCTACGAGCAGTACTTC | CASSLVGAGTYEQYF
TRBJ2-7 | - | - | TRBV27 | TGTGCCAGCAGTTTAACAGGGTCCTACGAGCAGTACTTC | CASSLTGSYEQYF
TRBJ2-7 | - | - | TRBV5-6 | TGTGCCAGCAGCTTTCTCTCTCCCTATCTCGAGCAGTACTTC | CASSFLSPYLEQYF
TRBJ1-1 | once | - | TRBV18 | TGTGCCAGCTCACCAGCTTCTCCGGGGCTGAGGGACACTGAAGCTTTCTTT | CASSPASPGLRDTEAFF
TRBJ2-7 | - | - | TRBV30 | TGTGCCTGGAGTGGATTGGGCTCCTACGAGCAGTACTTC | CAWSGLGSYEQYF
TRBJ2-7 | - | TRBD2 | TRBV5-1 | TGCGCCAGCCGTCGGACTAGCGGGGCCGGGAGCTCCTACGAGCAGTACTTC | CASRRTSGAGSSYEQYF
TRBJ2-1 | - | TRBD1 | TRBV19 | TGTGCCAGTAGAACGGGACAGGGGGCGCGAGGTGAGCAGTTCTTC | CASRTGQGARGEQFF
TRBJ1-2 | - | - | TRBV18 | TGTGCCAGCTCGGTTCAGAAAGGGGCCGAGAAGGGGTACACCTTC | CASSVQKGAEKGYTF
TRBJ1-2 | - | - | TRBV5-4 | TGTGCCAGCAGCTTGGTTGCGACCGAGAGCTACACCTTC | CASSLVATESYTF
TRBJ1-1 | once | - | TRBV14 | TGTGCCAGCAGCCAAGCGGGCACTGAAGCTTTCTTT | CASSQAGTEAFF
TRBJ2-4 | - | - | TRBV5-4 | TGTGCCAGCAGCTTGGATTCCGCGGTTGTTCAGTACTTC | CASSLDSAVVQYF
TRBJ2-1 | - | TRBD2 | TRBV28 | TGTGCCAGTGTAGCGGGAGGACCCAGCAATGAGCAGTTCTTC | CASVAGGPSNEQFF
TRBJ1-2 | - | - | TRBV10-3 | TGTGCCACCGCTTACGCAGGTATCATCTATGGCTACACCTTC | CATAYAGIIYGYTF
TRBJ2-1 | - | TRBD1 | TRBV19 | TGTGCCAGTAGTAGTCACAGGGGCAATGAGCAGTTCTTC | CASSSHRGNEQFF
TRBJ1-3 | - | - | TRBV30 | TGTGCCTGGAGTGTAAGGGGCGGCCCAAGAGGCACCATATATTTT | CAWSVRGGPRGTIYF
TRBJ2-7 | - | - | TRBV27 | TGTGCCAGCAGTTTAGGGGGGCAGTACTTC | CASSLGGQYF
TRBJ1-5 | few | - | TRBV6-4 | TGTGCCAGCAGTGATCTTAATCATCAGCCCCAGCATTTT | CASSDLNHQPQHF
TRBJ1-1 | once | - | TRBV27 | TGTGCCTCGACCCCGGGAGCGCCGAACACTGAAGCTTTCTTT | CASTPGAPNTEAFF
TRBJ2-3 | - | - | TRBV9 | TGTGCCAGCAGCGTAGCTCTTAGCGCCACAGATACGCAGTATTTT | CASSVALSATDTQYF
TRBJ2-3 | - | - | TRBV7-2 | TGTGCCAGCAGCTTGCTCTTTAGCGACCGCACAGATACGCAGTATTTT | CASSLLFSDRTDTQYF
TRBJ1-1 | - | - | TRBV6-5 | TGTGCCAGCAGTTCCCGTCGGAGCAGGAACACTGAAGCTTTCTTT | CASSSRRSRNTEAFF
TRBJ1-5 | - | - | TRBV6-1 | TGTGCCGGGGAACGAAATCCCCAGCATTTT | CAGERNPQHF
TRBJ2-5 | - | TRBD2 | TRBV27 | TGTGCCAGCAGTCCCCCAGGGACTAGCGGGACTAAAGAGACCCAGTACTTC | CASSPPGTSGTKETQYF
TRBJ2-1 | once | TRBD2 | TRBV11-2 | TGTGCCAGCCGCCTAGCGGGAGCTAAGGATGAGCAGTTCTTC | CASRLAGAKDEQFF
TRBJ1-1 | - | - | TRBV18 | TGTGCCAGCTCACCTGGCCCGGGGGCGAACACTGAAGCTTTCTTT | CASSPGPGANTEAFF
TRBJ1-5 | - | - | TRBV5-6 | TGTGCCAGCAGCTTGTGGGGAAGCAATCAGCCCCAGCATTTT | CASSLWGSNQPQHF
TRBJ2-1 | - | TRBD2 | TRBV11-3 | TGTGCCAGCAGCTTAGATCCCCGGGGGGGGCAGTTCTTC | CASSLDPRGGQFF
TRBJ2-3 | - | TRBD1 | TRBV6-4 | TGTGCCAGCAGCGACTTCGGACAGGGCACAGATACGCAGTATTTT | CASSDFGQGTDTQYF
TRBJ1-6 | - | - | TRBV9 | TGTGCCAGCAGCGTAGCGAAGACAGTAGGTTCACCCCTCCACTTT | CASSVAKTVGSPLHF
TRBJ2-7 | - | TRBD2 | TRBV7-2 | TGTGCCAGCAGCCACCGACTAGCGGGAGACTCCTACGAGCAGTACTTC | CASSHRLAGDSYEQYF
TRBJ2-7 | - | - | TRBV6-6 | TGTGCCAGCAGTTATAATGTCAGGGTATCCTACGAGCAGTACTTC | CASSYNVRVSYEQYF
TRBJ2-7 | - | - | TRBV5-4 | TGTGCCAGCAGCTTAAAGTCCAGCCTCTCCTACGAGCAGTACTTC | CASSLKSSLSYEQYF
TRBJ2-7 | - | - | TRBV28 | TGTGCCAGCAGTTATCCGCCGAGCTACGAGCAGTACTTC | CASSYPPSYEQYF